The next 26 T cell receptor beta chains were all read from a single sample in a study of T cell responses to AZD1222 COVID-19 vaccine. The repertoire was sequenced with immunoSEQ multiplex PCR; TCRdb's copy has only in-frame clones and lacks some. This table has around 160,000 clones, 82% appearing once. The sample consisted of peripheral blood, taken on day 0 of MenACWY control vaccination. The receptor source for this set is an adult in good health.

The V call is TRBV9, the J call TRBJ1-2; D is ambiguous. Germline-derived CDR1 and CDR2 are SGDLS and YYNGEE. V was trimmed by 5 bases and J by 5 bases, leaving 13 bases between them. CDR3 length: 13 amino acids. For the CDR3, the DNA is TGTGCCAGCAGTGGCTCTATGCTTTATGGCTACACCTTC. Its translation: CASSGSMLYGYTF.

This rearrangement joins TRBV15 to TRBJ2-5; the match to TRBD2 covers 9 bases. The CDR3 runs to 15 residues. CDR1 LNHNV and CDR2 YYDKDF come from the germline V gene (reference sequence). After removal of 0 bases from V and 4 bases from J, the junction contained 3 bases not matched to a gene. CDR3: CATSRDAGGLETQYF. In DNA form, the CDR3 reads TGTGCCACCAGCAGAGATGCGGGGGGGCTAGAGACCCAGTACTTC.

The chain has TRBV4-1 and TRBJ1-6, with no clear D. The CDR3 consists of 15 residues. Trimming left V 1 base short and J 7 bases short, with 11 bases between. Germline assignment: CDR1 MGHRA and CDR2 YSYEKL. The chain's CDR3 is CASSQADRLNSPLHF. CDR3 bases: TGCGCCAGCAGCCAAGCGGACCGACTCAATTCACCCCTCCACTTT.

Only one count was recorded for this clone. The chain couples TRBV19 to TRBJ1-1; no clear D gene. Germline V lookup: CDR1 LNHDA, CDR2 SQIVND (reference sequence). Between the trimmed V and J ends, which lost 2 bases and 4 bases, there was a span of 11 bases. This CDR3 contains 14 residues. The CDR3 reads CASSIIDSGTEAFF. The CDR3 DNA sequence: TGTGCCAGTAGTATAATCGATTCGGGCACTGAAGCTTTCTTT.

The V and J genes are TRBV23-1 and TRBJ1-1; perhaps TRBD1 as D (5 bases). TRBV23-1 belongs to the ORF category, with a function that is uncertain. V was trimmed by 9 bases and J by 11 bases, leaving 16 bases between them. The CDR3 spans 11 residues. CDR3 loop: CARPRGLEAFF. The CDR3, as DNA: TGCGCCAGACCGAGGGGTCTAGAGGCTTTCTTT.

V gene TRBV4-2 combines with J gene TRBJ2-3; a weak D match, TRBD2 (5 bases). The CDR3 is 14 amino acids. The germline V gene encodes CDR1 LGHNA and CDR2 YNFKEQ. Trimming cost V 5 bases and J 2 bases, with 11 bases left between them. CDR3 residues: CASSERVLTDTQYF. CDR3 nucleotides: TGTGCCAGCAGCGAGAGGGTTCTCACAGATACGCAGTATTTT.

This clone was seen just once. The rearrangement links TRBV20-1 to TRBJ1-2; D unresolved. The CDR3 covers 12 residues. Per germline, CDR1 DFQATT and CDR2 SNEGSKA (reference sequence). V lost 3 bases and J 2 bases, leaving 7 bases between the germline ends. The CDR3 region is CSASGFNYGYTF. The CDR3 bases are TGCAGTGCTAGTGGCTTCAACTATGGCTACACCTTC.

This clone was found once. The gene calls are TRBV11-2 and TRBJ2-5, with no clear D. The CDR3 is 13 amino acids. V lost 1 base to trimming and J lost 5 bases, with 8 bases between them. Germline V gene data show CDR1 as SGHAT and CDR2 as FQNNGV. The chain's CDR3 is CASSLGHRETQYF. CDR3 DNA: TGTGCCAGCAGCTTAGGACACCGGGAGACCCAGTACTTC.

By its share, this clone is medium-sized. The genes are TRBV11-2 and TRBJ2-1; D remains ambiguous. CDR1 SGHAT and CDR2 FQNNGV come from the germline V gene. Trimming took 4 bases from V and 8 from J, leaving 6 bases between them. CDR3 length: 11 residues. This CDR3 reads CASSYSYEQFF. The DNA of the CDR3 is TGTGCCAGCAGCTACAGTTATGAGCAGTTCTTC.

The chain has TRBV20-1 and TRBJ1-1; D uncertain. Germline V gene sequence: CDR1 DFQATT, CDR2 SNEGSKA (reference sequence). V was cut by 3 bases and J by 1 base, with 9 bases left in between. This CDR3 has 13 amino acids. This CDR3 reads CSASPRRNTEAFF. The CDR3 region has the DNA TGCAGTGCTAGTCCCAGAAGGAACACTGAAGCTTTCTTT.

V is TRBV10-2 and J is TRBJ2-1; D gene uncertain. The CDR3 is 13 amino acids. Trimming cost V 6 bases and J 3 bases, with 9 bases left between them. Germline V gene lookup returns CDR1 WSHSY and CDR2 SAAADI. The chain's CDR3 is CASSLTGYNEQFF. CDR3 nucleotides: TGCGCCAGCAGCTTGACTGGCTACAATGAGCAGTTCTTC.

CDR3 DNA sequence: TGTGCCAGCAGTGAACTTCCCCCCGGGACTAGCGGGGGGCGGCAAGAGACCCAGTACTTC. Translation gives CASSELPPGTSGGRQETQYF. This sequence joins TRBV6-1 and TRBJ2-5; 15 bases match TRBD2. After removal of 2 bases from V and 2 bases from J, the junction contained 12 bases not matched to a gene. Germline V gene data show CDR1 as MNHNS and CDR2 as SASEGT. This CDR3 comprises 20 residues.

The V call is TRBV28, the J call TRBJ1-1, with D tentatively TRBD1 (5 bases). V was shortened by 6 bases and J by 1 base, with 12 bases between the two germline ends. The germline gives CDR1 MDHEN, CDR2 SYDVKM. This CDR3 spans 14 amino acids. CDR3 nucleotide sequence: TGTGCCAGCAGCAAAGCGGGGGGGAACACTGAAGCTTTCTTT. Amino acids: CASSKAGGNTEAFF.

This clone showed up just once. One end of the junction does not line up with germline, which may come from a read error. V usage is TRBV25-1 and J usage is TRBJ2-1; D is ambiguous. In germline, CDR1 is MGHDK, CDR2 SYGVNS. The CDR3 spans 11 residues. The CDR3 sequence: CASRIYDEQFF. The CDR3 DNA sequence: TGTGCCAGCCGAATCTACGATGAGCAGTTCTTC.

This clone was seen more than once but under ten times. The gene calls are TRBV28 and TRBJ1-4; maybe TRBD1 (5 bases). In germline, CDR1 is MDHEN, CDR2 SYDVKM. Trimming cost V 5 bases and J 3 bases, with 13 bases left between them. The CDR3 is 15 residues long. CDR3 sequence reads: CASSPIGGANEKLFF. The CDR3 DNA sequence: TGTGCCAGCAGTCCCATCGGGGGTGCTAATGAAAAACTGTTTTTT.

The CDR3: CAISENPNYGYTF. The DNA of the CDR3 is TGTGCCATCTCCGAGAATCCGAACTATGGCTACACCTTC. This rearrangement joins TRBV10-3 to TRBJ1-2; D is uncertain. Germline V gene data show CDR1 as ENHRY and CDR2 as SYGVKD. Trimming took off 8 bases at V and 2 bases at J, with 12 bases between the two ends. This CDR3 has 13 residues.

CDR3 loop: CASSSQTGGATYGYTF. Written as DNA, the CDR3 is TGTGCCAGCAGCTCCCAGACAGGGGGCGCGACCTATGGCTACACCTTC. The rearrangement links TRBV7-9 to TRBJ1-2, with 10 bases lining up with TRBD1. V gave up 4 bases and J gave up 4 bases; unmatched junction bases: 9. Germline lookup yields CDR1 SEHNR and CDR2 FQNEAQ (reference sequence). The CDR3 spans 16 residues.

The J gene is TRBJ2-3, the V gene TRBV28; 9 nucleotides match TRBD1. The J segment lost 2 bases and the V segment lost 4 bases, leaving 10 bases of the junction unmatched. In germline, CDR1 is MDHEN, CDR2 SYDVKM. The CDR3 runs to 17 residues. In DNA form, the CDR3 reads TGTGCCAGCAGTTCAGCCGGGACAGGGATCCCCACAGATACGCAGTATTTT. It is translated as CASSSAGTGIPTDTQYF.

The table lists this clone with a few counts. V gene TRBV2 combines with J gene TRBJ1-6; 9 nucleotides align to TRBD1. The J segment lost 6 bases and the V segment lost 7 bases, leaving 4 bases of the junction unmatched. Germline loops: CDR1 SNHLY, CDR2 FYNNEI. This CDR3 spans 14 amino acids. CDR3 sequence: CASNLGQGNSPLHF. CDR3 bases: TGTGCCAGCAATCTGGGACAGGGTAATTCACCCCTCCACTTT.

The chain combines TRBV5-1 with TRBJ2-1, with 7 bases identical to TRBD1. From germline, CDR1 is SGHRS and CDR2 YFSETQ. This CDR3 region has 15 residues. The V and J ends lost 4 bases and 2 bases, in that order; junction bases with no gene match: 6. The CDR3 loop reads CASSPRQGTYNEQFF. DNA of the CDR3: TGCGCCAGCAGCCCCAGACAGGGTACCTACAATGAGCAGTTCTTC.

This rearrangement joins TRBV28 to TRBJ1-2, with D perhaps TRBD1 (6 bases). CDR3 length: 14 residues. Looked up from germline, CDR1 is MDHEN and CDR2 is SYDVKM. V was cut by 6 bases and J by 4 bases, with 15 bases left in between. The CDR3 DNA is TGTGCCAGCAGCCCACGAAGGGACACCTATGGCTACACCTTC. It is translated as CASSPRRDTYGYTF.

This chain connects TRBV28 to TRBJ2-3; 8 nucleotides agree with TRBD2. CDR1 is MDHEN and CDR2 is SYDVKM in the germline V gene. CDR3 size: 17 residues. V was clipped by 2 bases and J by 0 bases; unmatched bases: 7. The CDR3 sequence is CASSLPQSGGSTDTQYF. The CDR3 nucleotides are TGTGCCAGCAGTTTACCCCAAAGCGGGGGAAGCACAGATACGCAGTATTTT.

This chain connects TRBV3-1 (or the pseudogene TRBV3-2) to TRBJ1-3; unclear D gene. The CDR3 runs to 18 residues. V was clipped by 6 bases and J by 1 base, with 22 bases between them. Germline V gives CDR1 LGHDT, CDR2 YNNKEL (reference sequence). The DNA of the CDR3 is TGTGCCAGCAGTTCTAACGGTGTAGCGGTAGGGTCTGGAAACACCATATATTTT. Protein product: CASSSNGVAVGSGNTIYF.

This clone was seen only once. V and J are TRBV6-6 and TRBJ1-1; a possible D gene is TRBD1 (5 bases). The CDR3 contains 15 residues. V was pared by 5 bases and J by 5 bases, with 18 bases between. Germline values: CDR1 MNHNY, CDR2 SVGAGI (reference sequence). CDR3 residues: CASSPTGGWETEAFF. The CDR3 DNA reads TGTGCCAGCAGTCCTACTGGGGGGTGGGAGACTGAAGCTTTCTTT.

This chain uses TRBV7-2 with TRBJ2-5, with D tentatively TRBD2 (5 bases). The CDR3 covers 16 residues. Germline CDR1 and CDR2: SGHTA and FQGNSA. V was clipped by 1 base and J by 4 bases, with 16 bases between them. CDR3 in amino acids: CASSLVAHWVGETQYF. CDR3 bases: TGTGCCAGCAGCTTAGTAGCGCATTGGGTTGGAGAGACCCAGTACTTC.

The chain joins TRBV5-1 to TRBJ2-1; perhaps TRBD1 as D (5 bases). V shed 4 bases and J shed 5 bases, with 16 bases lying between them. This CDR3 contains 15 residues. Germline loops: CDR1 SGHRS, CDR2 YFSETQ. CDR3 loop: CASSITGESNNEQFF. The DNA of the CDR3 is TGCGCCAGCAGCATTACAGGAGAGTCCAACAATGAGCAGTTCTTC.